Reported below is one T cell receptor beta chain. Its antigen remains unknown. CDR3 length: 16 amino acids. Between the trimmed V and J ends, which lost 2 bases and 2 bases, there was a span of 15 bases. CDR1 and CDR2 from the germline V gene are SNHLY and FYNNEI. Cultured CD4+ T cells had their DNA profiled by the Oncomine TCR Beta short-read assay. TCRdb independently ran MiXCR on the PCR reads; one entry per CDR3 protein. The sample contains over 12,000 distinct CDR3 sequences, around 45% of which appear only once. Treatment given: approximately nine-day PBMC culture with coronavirus spike peptide pools or control peptides (ViraFEST assay). The data belong to a study of vaccination and CD4 T cells after COVID-19. Study information: Overlapping SARS-CoV-2, HCoV-NL63, HCoV-OC43 and HCoV-229E spike peptides were used to stimulate cells.

Notes on the study in general: Spike mono-reactivity applied to 304 of 307 vaccine-specific clones detected in convalescent patients.

The TCR comes from a human donor with COVID-19. The sequenced sample was cultured CD4+ T cells from blood. The V gene is TRBV2, the J gene TRBJ1-2; D call uncertain. The CDR3 coding sequence is TGTGCCAGCAGTGAAACAGTTAGAGGTAGAAACTATGGCTACACCTTC. Translation: CASSETVRGRNYGYTF.